The 10 T cell receptor beta chains below were found in one sample sequenced in a study of cytomegalovirus exposure and HLA in healthy donors. This PCR relied on a set of 60 Vbeta primers and 13 Jbeta primers. Sequencing was performed with immunoSEQ multiplex PCR; in TCRdb, only in-frame clones are kept and a portion is missing. The data show 150,000 to 250,000 clones, 75% to 85% seen once. The sample taken for sequencing was PBMCs. The source is a woman aged 45 to 65 in good health and CMV-seronegative.

The chain combines TRBV5-4 with TRBJ1-3, with D tentatively TRBD1 (6 bases). Germline CDR1 SGHNT, CDR2 YYREEE (reference sequence). This CDR3 has 14 amino acids. Trimming left V 0 bases short and J 4 bases short, with 8 bases between. CDR3 coding DNA: TGTGCCAGCAGCTTGGGAGACAGGGGAAACACCATATATTTT. This translates into CASSLGDRGNTIYF.

This chain links TRBV11-2 with TRBJ2-7, with no clear D. Germline CDR1 reads SGHAT; CDR2 reads FQNNGV. The V end was cut by 3 bases, the J end by 2 bases, with 17 bases between. The CDR3 loop spans 16 amino acids. This CDR3 is CASSFLRGRSAYEQYF. CDR3 in DNA: TGTGCCAGCAGCTTCCTCAGAGGTCGATCCGCCTACGAGCAGTACTTC.

The chain joins TRBV7-9 to TRBJ2-1; the match to TRBD2 covers 9 bases. This CDR3 has 16 amino acids. Germline V lookup: CDR1 SEHNR, CDR2 FQNEAQ (reference sequence). V lost 0 bases and J lost 5; bases outside the gene matches: 5. The CDR3 loop is CASSLARLAEDNEQFF. CDR3 coding DNA: TGTGCCAGCAGCTTAGCCCGACTAGCGGAGGACAATGAGCAGTTCTTC.

The chain joins TRBV13 to TRBJ1-2; 8 nucleotides agree with TRBD1. CDR3 length: 15 residues. From germline, CDR1 is PRHDT and CDR2 FYEKMQ (reference sequence). V lost 6 bases to trimming and J lost 4 bases; unmatched junction nucleotides: 10. This CDR3 reads CASRFPGTGVYGYTF. The CDR3 DNA reads TGTGCCAGCAGATTCCCGGGGACAGGAGTCTATGGCTACACCTTC.

The chain has TRBV15 and TRBJ2-7; 7 bases fit TRBD1. The CDR3 extends over 15 amino acids. Germline trimming cut 0 bases from V and 3 bases from J; bases unmatched to any gene: 5. CDR1 is LNHNV, CDR2 YYDKDF, per germline (reference sequence). The DNA for the CDR3 is TGTGCCACCAGCAGAGATAGGGACAGACGCTACGAGCAGTACTTC. Translation gives CATSRDRDRRYEQYF.

This chain links TRBV27 with TRBJ2-3, with D perhaps TRBD2 (5 bases). The germline V gene encodes CDR1 MNHEY and CDR2 SMNVEV (reference sequence). The CDR3 contains 15 residues. V was pared by 1 base and J by 2 bases, with 10 bases between. The CDR3 loop is CASSLYEGPTDTQYF. The CDR3 DNA reads TGTGCCAGCAGTTTATATGAGGGCCCCACAGATACGCAGTATTTT.

The V call is TRBV4-1, the J call TRBJ2-3; 10 bases are a match to TRBD2. The ends lost 0 bases at V and 2 bases at J; junction bases unmatched: 5. CDR1 is MGHRA and CDR2 is YSYEKL in the germline V gene. This CDR3 has 17 amino acids. The CDR3 DNA follows: TGCGCCAGCAGCCAAGAAACCAGCGGGAGGGCCACAGATACGCAGTATTTT. This gives the protein CASSQETSGRATDTQYF.

The chain couples TRBV28 to TRBJ1-6; 7 bases agree with TRBD1. Per germline, CDR1 MDHEN and CDR2 SYDVKM. With V trimmed by 7 bases and J by 7 bases, 4 bases remained unmatched. The CDR3 is 13 amino acids. The CDR3 DNA sequence: TGTGCCAGCAAGGAGGGGGCCAATTCACCCCTCCACTTT. Its translation is CASKEGANSPLHF.

J is TRBJ1-2 and V is TRBV19; D gene uncertain. The CDR3 loop spans 14 amino acids. Looked up from germline, CDR1 is LNHDA and CDR2 is SQIVND (reference sequence). The ends were cut back, 3 bases at V and 13 bases at J, with 21 bases in the middle. CDR3 sequence (DNA): TGTGCCAGTAGTATCGGTCTAGCAGCGCGCTTCCTCACCTTC. Amino acids: CASSIGLAARFLTF.

The rearrangement uses TRBV28 and TRBJ1-2; D might be TRBD1 (5 bases). CDR1 MDHEN and CDR2 SYDVKM come from the germline V gene. The CDR3 loop spans 13 amino acids. Between the trimmed V and J ends, which lost 9 bases and 8 bases, there was a span of 19 bases. DNA for the CDR3: TGTGCCAGTGGGAGGAAGGGGTGGGGGGGCTACACCTTC. Translated: CASGRKGWGGYTF.